Here is one T cell receptor (beta chain) with its context. Antigen: not known. These data come from a study of T cell repertoires in cytomegalovirus infection. Study information: Recently identified HLA-C-restricted CMV epitopes and well-studied HLA-B-restricted CMV epitopes were used by the study. Public TCR beta signature analysis indicated the presence of both CMV infection and matching HLA type.

Deletions cut 5 bases from V and 5 bases from J, with 16 bases between. This CDR3 comprises 15 residues. Germline V CDR1 and CDR2: SEHNR, FQNEAQ (reference sequence). Each CDR3 protein is one row after TCRdb ran MiXCR on the reads. Of approximately 470,000 distinct CDR3 sequences listed, under 45% were seen once; the top ten hold 35% to 50%. The TCR was taken from a human donor in good health (CMV status not recorded). Some clones in this sample may be carry-over from other donors' samples. The V gene is TRBV7-9, the J gene TRBJ2-1; weak D call: TRBD2 (6 bases). The source material was cultured PBMCs, sampled from culture after CMV antigen stimulation. In DNA, the CDR3 is TGTGCCAGCAGCCCTCCGGGACTCCACGACAATGAGCAGTTCTTC. Amino acid sequence: CASSPPGLHDNEQFF.